The 10 T cell receptor beta chains below come from one sample, sequenced in a study of blood T cell repertoires in COVID-19. Repertoires were generated with immunoSEQ multiplex PCR, while TCRdb's copy carries only in-frame clones and drops some. The profile shows about 35,000 clones, 80% to 90% of them singletons. Sequencing was done on a sample of peripheral blood. The receptor source for this set is a man aged 60-69 years in a cohort sampled during active COVID-19.

In DNA form, the CDR3 reads TGTGCCAGCACCCTGGAGGGGTTCAGCTCTGGAAACACCATATATTTT. It yields the protein CASTLEGFSSGNTIYF. The rearrangement links TRBV6-6 to TRBJ1-3; D is perhaps TRBD1 (5 bases). Germline lookup yields CDR1 MNHNY and CDR2 SVGAGI (reference sequence). Trimming cost V 7 bases and J 0 bases, with 16 bases left between them. The CDR3 runs to 16 residues.

This chain links TRBV7-2 with TRBJ1-2; D unresolved. The CDR3 is 15 residues long. V was shortened by 1 base and J by 6 bases, with 15 bases between the two germline ends. Germline values: CDR1 SGHTA, CDR2 FQGNSA. The CDR3 nucleotides read TGTGCCAGCAGCTTAGGGGGAGGGTTCGGGGATGGCTACACCTTC. Its translation is CASSLGGGFGDGYTF.

The rearrangement links TRBV7-2 to TRBJ2-7, with a weak D call TRBD1 (6 bases). V shed 4 bases and J shed 0 bases, with 13 bases lying between them. Germline loops: CDR1 SGHTA, CDR2 FQGNSA. CDR3 length: 15 residues. In nucleotides, the CDR3 is TGTGCCAGCAGCTGGGGGCTGGGGAGCTCCTACGAGCAGTACTTC. It codes for CASSWGLGSSYEQYF.

This chain connects TRBV4-3 to TRBJ1-1; D remains unclear. This CDR3 comprises 14 residues. CDR1 and CDR2 from the germline V gene are LGHNA and YSLEER. Trimming cost V 4 bases and J 0 bases, with 9 bases left between them. In nucleotides, the CDR3 is TGCGCCAGCAGCCGGGCGGGGATGAACACTGAAGCTTTCTTT. Translation: CASSRAGMNTEAFF.

The chain recombines TRBV30 with TRBJ2-7; 7 bases line up with TRBD1. The CDR3 length is 18 residues. Germline V CDR1 and CDR2: GTSNPN, SVGIG (reference sequence). V lost 6 bases to trimming and J lost 0 bases; unmatched junction nucleotides: 20. The CDR3 DNA reads as TGTGCCTGCAGAAACCGGGACAGTGTTAAGGGAGACTCCTACGAGCAGTACTTC. It encodes CACRNRDSVKGDSYEQYF. Filled out from reference TRBV30 and TRBJ2-7, the complete variable domain reads SQTIHQWPATLVQPVGSPLSLECTVEGTSNPNLYWYRQAAGRGLQLLFYSVGIGQISSEVPQNLSASRPQDRQFILSSKKLLLSDSGFYLCACRNRDSVKGDSYEQYFGPGTRLTVT.

The genes are TRBV30 and TRBJ1-3; D unresolved. Trimming pared 0 bases from V and 2 bases from J, leaving 8 bases between. The CDR3 consists of 14 residues. Per the germline V gene, CDR1 is GTSNPN and CDR2 is SVGIG (reference sequence). CDR3 DNA: TGTGCCTGGAGTGTAATCCAGGCTGGAAACACCATATATTTT. It translates to CAWSVIQAGNTIYF.

The chain has TRBV5-4 and TRBJ2-3; D may be TRBD2 (6 bases). V was pared by 9 bases and J by 4 bases, with 15 bases between. Looked up from germline, CDR1 is SGHNT and CDR2 is YYREEE (reference sequence). The CDR3 has 13 residues. The CDR3 loop is CANHLGGPDTQYF. Written as DNA, the CDR3 is TGTGCCAACCACCTCGGGGGACCAGATACGCAGTATTTT.

This chain uses TRBV27 with TRBJ1-4; D remains unclear. V was pared by 5 bases and J by 5 bases, with 15 bases between. The CDR3 is 15 residues long. Germline V CDR1 and CDR2: MNHEY, SMNVEV (reference sequence). The CDR3 bases are TGTGCCAGCAGTATATGGGGAGGCTCAAATGAAAAACTGTTTTTT. Translation: CASSIWGGSNEKLFF.

The chain links TRBV19 to TRBJ1-6; 10 positions match TRBD1. The CDR3 contains 17 residues. The V and J ends lost 4 bases and 7 bases, in that order; junction bases with no gene match: 10. Looked up from germline, CDR1 is LNHDA and CDR2 is SQIVND (reference sequence). DNA for the CDR3: TGTGCCAGTAGTAGAGGCGTCGTGGGACAGGGGAATTCACCCCTCCACTTT. This sequence encodes CASSRGVVGQGNSPLHF.

This clone was seen only once. V gene TRBV10-1 combines with J gene TRBJ2-1; 9 positions match TRBD2. CDR1 and CDR2 (germline): WNHNN, SYGVQD (reference sequence). Unmatched junction bases numbered 4, after V lost 1 base and J lost 3 bases. The CDR3 extends over 16 amino acids. CDR3 nucleotides: TGCGCCAGCAGTGAGTGGCCTAGCGGGGACTACAATGAGCAGTTCTTC. Its translation: CASSEWPSGDYNEQFF.